This is a list of T cell receptor beta chains from one sample in a study of OX40 agonist ivuxolimab in advanced cancers. Libraries were prepared by immunoSEQ multiplex PCR; TCRdb keeps only in-frame clonotypes and omits some of them. Of tens of thousands of clones in the sample, about 90% were seen once. Here the sequenced sample was CD4+ or CD8+ T cells sorted from blood, taken in a trial of the OX40 agonist ivuxolimab. The receptors here all came from an adult with an advanced solid tumor such as melanoma, head and neck, liver or kidney cancer. CDR3s include the opening cysteine and the closing phenylalanine or tryptophan. Fields, in order: J gene, V gene, D gene, clone size, CDR3 protein, CDR3 DNA. The D gene is left open where the match is weak. Not all rows give a size; the values are once, few, many and, for expanded clones, a class.

J gene: TRBJ1-2
V gene: TRBV28
D gene: -
clone size: -
CDR3 protein: CASSEPQEGQSYGYTF
CDR3 DNA: TGTGCCAGCAGCGAACCACAAGAGGGGCAAAGCTATGGCTACACCTTC

J gene: TRBJ2-1
V gene: TRBV4-1
D gene: -
clone size: -
CDR3 protein: CASSQADFLAYNEQFF
CDR3 DNA: TGCGCCAGCAGCCAAGCGGACTTCCTGGCTTACAATGAGCAGTTCTTC

J gene: TRBJ2-7
V gene: TRBV13
D gene: -
clone size: -
CDR3 protein: CASSHESYEQYF
CDR3 DNA: TGTGCCAGCAGCCACGAGTCCTACGAGCAGTACTTC

J gene: TRBJ1-1
V gene: TRBV2
D gene: -
clone size: -
CDR3 protein: CASSGTEGVTEAFF
CDR3 DNA: TGTGCCAGCAGCGGGACCGAGGGGGTGACTGAAGCTTTCTTT

J gene: TRBJ1-1
V gene: TRBV6-6
D gene: -
clone size: once
CDR3 protein: CASSYSTAGRSTKAFF
CDR3 DNA: TGTGCCAGCAGTTACTCGACGGCAGGGCGGTCGACTAAAGCTTTCTTT

J gene: TRBJ2-2
V gene: TRBV4-1
D gene: TRBD2
clone size: -
CDR3 protein: CASSQDGSSGRAGTGELFF
CDR3 DNA: TGCGCCAGCAGCCAAGATGGGAGTAGCGGGAGGGCCGGCACCGGGGAGCTGTTTTTT

J gene: TRBJ2-5
V gene: TRBV7-2
D gene: -
clone size: few
CDR3 protein: CASSRSSTETQYF
CDR3 DNA: TGTGCCAGCAGCAGATCTAGCACGGAGACCCAGTACTTC

J gene: TRBJ2-1
V gene: TRBV18
D gene: -
clone size: -
CDR3 protein: CASSPPGNNEQFF
CDR3 DNA: TGTGCCAGCTCACCACCGGGCAACAATGAGCAGTTCTTC

J gene: TRBJ1-2
V gene: TRBV27
D gene: TRBD1
clone size: -
CDR3 protein: CASSPDRDYGYTF
CDR3 DNA: TGTGCCAGCAGTCCTGACAGGGACTATGGCTACACCTTC

J gene: TRBJ1-1
V gene: TRBV18
D gene: -
clone size: -
CDR3 protein: CASSPLGGTEAFF
CDR3 DNA: TGTGCCAGCTCACCACTTGGGGGAACTGAAGCTTTCTTT

J gene: TRBJ1-5
V gene: TRBV6-1
D gene: TRBD1
clone size: few
CDR3 protein: CASSEATGGQPQHF
CDR3 DNA: TGTGCCAGCAGTGAAGCGACAGGGGGTCAGCCCCAGCATTTT

J gene: TRBJ1-1
V gene: TRBV10-3
D gene: -
clone size: -
CDR3 protein: CATSGLLNTEAFF
CDR3 DNA: TGTGCCACGTCGGGACTTTTGAACACTGAAGCTTTCTTT

J gene: TRBJ2-3
V gene: TRBV28
D gene: TRBD2
clone size: -
CDR3 protein: CASSLAGGGTDTQYF
CDR3 DNA: TGTGCCAGCAGCCTGGCGGGGGGGGGCACAGATACGCAGTATTTT

J gene: TRBJ2-7
V gene: TRBV6-5
D gene: -
clone size: -
CDR3 protein: CASSYLRAVKPNEQYF
CDR3 DNA: TGTGCCAGCAGTTATTTAAGAGCCGTCAAACCGAACGAGCAGTACTTC

J gene: TRBJ2-7
V gene: TRBV5-4
D gene: TRBD2
clone size: -
CDR3 protein: CASSHSGGAYEQYF
CDR3 DNA: TGTGCCAGCAGCCACAGCGGGGGGGCGTACGAGCAGTACTTC

J gene: TRBJ1-4
V gene: TRBV2
D gene: -
clone size: -
CDR3 protein: CASSPGGVEKLFF
CDR3 DNA: TGTGCCAGCAGCCCTGGGGGGGTTGAAAAACTGTTTTTT

J gene: TRBJ2-5
V gene: TRBV7-2
D gene: TRBD2
clone size: -
CDR3 protein: CASSPSSRGGTRATQYF
CDR3 DNA: TGTGCCAGCAGCCCCTCGTCCCGCGGGGGAACCCGCGCGACCCAGTACTTC

J gene: TRBJ1-5
V gene: TRBV2
D gene: -
clone size: -
CDR3 protein: CASTLGASQPQHF
CDR3 DNA: TGTGCCAGCACCCTAGGGGCCTCTCAGCCCCAGCATTTT

J gene: TRBJ2-5
V gene: TRBV7-9
D gene: TRBD1
clone size: -
CDR3 protein: CASRSTSGGREETQYF
CDR3 DNA: TGTGCCAGCAGATCCACCTCAGGGGGCCGGGAAGAGACCCAGTACTTC

J gene: TRBJ2-2
V gene: TRBV19
D gene: -
clone size: -
CDR3 protein: CASSNTRNTGELFF
CDR3 DNA: TGTGCCAGTAGTAACACAAGGAACACCGGGGAGCTGTTTTTT

J gene: TRBJ1-2
V gene: TRBV28
D gene: TRBD1
clone size: -
CDR3 protein: CASSAPGTGDGYTF
CDR3 DNA: TGTGCCAGCAGTGCCCCCGGGACAGGGGACGGCTACACCTTC

J gene: TRBJ1-6
V gene: TRBV6-1
D gene: TRBD1
clone size: -
CDR3 protein: CASSEWYRGRQHSPLHF
CDR3 DNA: TGTGCCAGCAGTGAATGGTACAGGGGTCGGCAACATTCACCCCTCCACTTT

J gene: TRBJ2-1
V gene: TRBV20-1
D gene: TRBD2
clone size: -
CDR3 protein: CSAAGLAGKFF
CDR3 DNA: TGCAGTGCTGCCGGACTAGCGGGAAAGTTCTTC

J gene: TRBJ1-6
V gene: TRBV11-2
D gene: -
clone size: -
CDR3 protein: CASSLSDGINSPLHF
CDR3 DNA: TGTGCCAGCAGCTTGTCGGACGGAATTAATTCACCCCTCCACTTT

J gene: TRBJ2-7
V gene: TRBV28
D gene: -
clone size: -
CDR3 protein: CASSLSPTYEQYF
CDR3 DNA: TGTGCCAGCAGTTTATCTCCCACCTACGAGCAGTACTTC

J gene: TRBJ2-1
V gene: TRBV12-5
D gene: -
clone size: -
CDR3 protein: CASGPKGGTTSYNEQFF
CDR3 DNA: TGTGCTAGTGGTCCGAAAGGGGGGACTACATCCTACAATGAGCAGTTCTTC

J gene: TRBJ1-2
V gene: TRBV19
D gene: TRBD1
clone size: once
CDR3 protein: CASSKDRDFYGYTF
CDR3 DNA: TGTGCCAGTAGTAAGGACAGGGACTTTTATGGCTACACCTTC

J gene: TRBJ1-1
V gene: TRBV30
D gene: -
clone size: -
CDR3 protein: CAWIARGEAFF
CDR3 DNA: TGTGCCTGGATCGCCCGGGGTGAAGCTTTCTTT

J gene: TRBJ2-2
V gene: TRBV19
D gene: -
clone size: -
CDR3 protein: CASRAGTALAGELFF
CDR3 DNA: TGTGCCAGTAGGGCGGGGACCGCTTTAGCCGGGGAGCTGTTTTTT

J gene: TRBJ1-1
V gene: TRBV29-1
D gene: -
clone size: few
CDR3 protein: CSVGVGGATEAFF
CDR3 DNA: TGCAGCGTTGGAGTAGGAGGGGCCACTGAAGCTTTCTTT

J gene: TRBJ2-5
V gene: TRBV7-2
D gene: TRBD2
clone size: -
CDR3 protein: CASSPPSGGAGETQYF
CDR3 DNA: TGTGCCAGCAGCCCCCCTAGCGGGGGGGCGGGGGAGACCCAGTACTTC

J gene: TRBJ1-1
V gene: TRBV28
D gene: -
clone size: -
CDR3 protein: CASRPGRGAEAFF
CDR3 DNA: TGTGCCAGCAGACCGGGACGGGGGGCTGAAGCTTTCTTT

J gene: TRBJ1-2
V gene: TRBV29-1
D gene: -
clone size: -
CDR3 protein: CSVVSYGVGYGYTF
CDR3 DNA: TGCAGCGTGGTGTCTTACGGGGTAGGCTATGGCTACACCTTC

J gene: TRBJ1-3
V gene: TRBV30
D gene: -
clone size: -
CDR3 protein: CACGPPGNTIYF
CDR3 DNA: TGTGCCTGCGGACCTCCCGGAAACACCATATATTTT

J gene: TRBJ1-1
V gene: TRBV6-1
D gene: TRBD1
clone size: -
CDR3 protein: CASSESQGVWTEAFF
CDR3 DNA: TGTGCCAGCAGTGAATCCCAGGGGGTCTGGACTGAAGCTTTCTTT

J gene: TRBJ2-5
V gene: TRBV5-1
D gene: TRBD1
clone size: -
CDR3 protein: CASSFTGQQETQYF
CDR3 DNA: TGCGCCAGCAGCTTTACGGGACAGCAAGAGACCCAGTACTTC

J gene: TRBJ2-7
V gene: TRBV11-2
D gene: -
clone size: -
CDR3 protein: CASSFNPGNPYEQYF
CDR3 DNA: TGTGCCAGCAGCTTCAACCCCGGGAACCCCTACGAGCAGTACTTC

J gene: TRBJ2-7
V gene: TRBV19
D gene: -
clone size: -
CDR3 protein: CASSTQASSYEQYF
CDR3 DNA: TGTGCCAGTAGTACCCAGGCCAGCTCCTACGAGCAGTACTTC

J gene: TRBJ1-2
V gene: TRBV7-9
D gene: TRBD1
clone size: -
CDR3 protein: CASSLGDRDSGYTF
CDR3 DNA: TGTGCCAGCAGCTTAGGGGACAGGGACTCTGGCTACACCTTC

J gene: TRBJ2-3
V gene: TRBV6-5
D gene: -
clone size: -
CDR3 protein: CASSYSPVTTDTQYF
CDR3 DNA: TGTGCCAGCAGTTACTCCCCGGTGACCACAGATACGCAGTATTTT

J gene: TRBJ2-5
V gene: TRBV7-2
D gene: TRBD1
clone size: -
CDR3 protein: CASSSGQGPQETQYF
CDR3 DNA: TGTGCCAGCAGCTCGGGACAGGGGCCGCAAGAGACCCAGTACTTC

J gene: TRBJ1-2
V gene: TRBV15
D gene: -
clone size: -
CDR3 protein: CATSRDRTGDYGYTF
CDR3 DNA: TGTGCCACCAGCAGAGACAGGACGGGGGACTATGGCTACACCTTC

J gene: TRBJ1-1
V gene: TRBV4-3
D gene: -
clone size: few
CDR3 protein: CASSQGGAENTEAFF
CDR3 DNA: TGCGCCAGCAGCCAAGGGGGCGCAGAGAACACTGAAGCTTTCTTT

J gene: TRBJ2-1
V gene: TRBV25-1
D gene: -
clone size: -
CDR3 protein: CASSADLGNEQFF
CDR3 DNA: TGTGCCAGCAGCGCCGACTTGGGCAATGAGCAGTTCTTC

J gene: TRBJ2-7
V gene: TRBV28
D gene: -
clone size: -
CDR3 protein: CASSFGRAEQYF
CDR3 DNA: TGTGCCAGCAGTTTCGGCAGGGCCGAGCAGTACTTC

J gene: TRBJ1-1
V gene: TRBV29-1
D gene: TRBD1
clone size: -
CDR3 protein: CSVERTGGTEAFF
CDR3 DNA: TGCAGCGTTGAACGGACAGGGGGCACTGAAGCTTTCTTT

J gene: TRBJ2-5
V gene: TRBV5-1
D gene: -
clone size: -
CDR3 protein: CASSLGGVYQETQYF
CDR3 DNA: TGCGCCAGCAGCTTGGGCGGGGTGTACCAAGAGACCCAGTACTTC

J gene: TRBJ2-3
V gene: TRBV5-8
D gene: -
clone size: -
CDR3 protein: CASSRQISTDTQYF
CDR3 DNA: TGTGCCAGCAGCCGACAGATTAGCACAGATACGCAGTATTTT

J gene: TRBJ1-5
V gene: TRBV5-6
D gene: -
clone size: -
CDR3 protein: CASSSLQGDQPQHF
CDR3 DNA: TGTGCCAGCAGCTCCCTACAGGGAGATCAGCCCCAGCATTTT

J gene: TRBJ1-2
V gene: TRBV4-3
D gene: TRBD1
clone size: -
CDR3 protein: CASSQEEGAGGYTF
CDR3 DNA: TGCGCCAGCAGCCAAGAGGAGGGGGCGGGGGGCTACACCTTC

J gene: TRBJ1-1
V gene: TRBV21-1
D gene: -
clone size: -
CDR3 protein: CARSGEFVVYTEAFF
CDR3 DNA: TGTGCCAGATCAGGGGAGTTTGTCGTGTACACTGAAGCTTTCTTT

J gene: TRBJ2-7
V gene: TRBV7-9
D gene: -
clone size: -
CDR3 protein: CASGPQGRQYF
CDR3 DNA: TGTGCCAGCGGCCCCCAAGGGCGGCAGTACTTC

J gene: TRBJ2-3
V gene: TRBV5-1
D gene: TRBD1
clone size: -
CDR3 protein: CASSLRGQPTDTQYF
CDR3 DNA: TGCGCCAGCAGCTTGAGGGGACAGCCCACAGATACGCAGTATTTT

J gene: TRBJ2-1
V gene: TRBV16
D gene: -
clone size: -
CDR3 protein: CASSSSRAPNEQFF
CDR3 DNA: TGTGCCAGCAGCTCATCCCGGGCCCCCAATGAGCAGTTCTTC

J gene: TRBJ1-1
V gene: TRBV28
D gene: -
clone size: -
CDR3 protein: CASSQVNRMESPEAFF
CDR3 DNA: TGTGCCAGCAGCCAAGTCAACAGGATGGAGAGCCCTGAAGCTTTCTTT